The following is a T cell receptor beta chain sequence with its context. A second PCR, run for roughly 7 to 11 cycles, used a sample-barcoded 5' primer plus a J-beta primer mix. TCRdb itself ran the 5' RACE reads through MiXCR, one entry per CDR3 protein. The profile shows around 1,600,000 distinct CDR3 sequences, about 45% of them singletons. The sample originates from a study of blood T cells in healthy people across ages. CDR1 is LGHNT, CDR2 FRNRAP, per germline. V gave up 2 bases and J gave up 0 bases; unmatched junction bases: 5. The CDR3 contains 18 residues. The origin of this receptor is a woman aged 18-29 years in good health. This chain uses TRBV12-5 with TRBJ2-1; 12 bases line up with TRBD2. Sequencing was carried out using blood. The CDR3 DNA reads as TGTGCTAGTGGTTTGTCCCCGACTAGCGGGAGCTCCTACAATGAGCAGTTCTTC. It specifies CASGLSPTSGSSYNEQFF.